Following are 12 T cell receptor beta chains from one sample sequenced in a study of cytotoxic CD8 clonotypes in ibrutinib-treated CLL. Some clones are missing from TCRdb's copy, which holds only in-frame ones; the method was immunoSEQ multiplex PCR. The profile covers fewer than 300,000 clones, with about 72% appearing a single time and approximately 5.1% taken by the ten largest. Source: PBMCs, taken at disease progression, from a patient treated with ibrutinib. These receptors were collected from a human donor with chronic lymphocytic leukemia.

The chain uses TRBV27 and TRBJ2-7; TRBD1 is a possible D gene (7 bases). The CDR3 covers 15 residues. V lost 4 bases, J lost 5 bases, and 18 bases lay in between. CDR1 and CDR2 from the germline V gene are MNHEY and SMNVEV (reference sequence). The CDR3 loop reads CASSSGGWGKHEQYF. DNA of the CDR3: TGTGCCAGCAGTTCAGGGGGGTGGGGGAAGCACGAGCAGTACTTC.

The DNA for the CDR3 is TGTGCCAGCAGCTTAGGAGCGCTAAGGGACAGGGGACCCTACGAGCAGTACTTC. Protein product: CASSLGALRDRGPYEQYF. The chain is built from TRBV7-6 and TRBJ2-7; 10 bases align to TRBD1. Germline loops: CDR1 SGHVS, CDR2 FNYEAQ. The CDR3 has 18 residues. Unmatched junction bases numbered 11, after V lost 1 base and J lost 2 bases.

J is TRBJ2-5 and V is TRBV6-5; TRBD2 might be the D (6 bases). The CDR3 runs 15 residues. The germline gives CDR1 MNHEY, CDR2 SVGAGI. V dropped 5 bases and J dropped 4 bases, with 17 bases sitting between them. DNA for the CDR3: TGTGCCAGCAGTATCCCTAGCGTCGACGGAGAGACCCAGTACTTC. Its protein is CASSIPSVDGETQYF.

The table lists this clone with a few counts. The V and J genes are TRBV20-1 and TRBJ1-2; no reliable D call. CDR1 DFQATT and CDR2 SNEGSKA come from the germline V gene (reference sequence). This CDR3 is 11 amino acids long. V lost 2 bases to trimming and J lost 4 bases, with 5 bases between them. CDR3 sequence: CSARQSYGYTF. Written as DNA, the CDR3 is TGCAGTGCTAGACAGTCCTATGGCTACACCTTC.

V gene TRBV29-1 combines with J gene TRBJ2-7, with TRBD1 as a possible D gene (6 bases). Trimming removed 6 bases at V and 2 bases at J, with 26 bases between. Germline V gene sequence: CDR1 SQVTM, CDR2 ANQGSEA. The CDR3 runs 17 residues. CDR3: CSVQFAGQSRKTYEQYF. CDR3 in DNA: TGCAGCGTCCAGTTCGCCGGACAGTCCAGGAAGACCTACGAGCAGTACTTC.

V is TRBV13 and J is TRBJ2-1, with 7 nucleotides matching TRBD1. CDR3 length: 15 amino acids. Germline loops: CDR1 PRHDT, CDR2 FYEKMQ (reference sequence). V dropped 0 bases and J dropped 13; count of bases not matched to a gene: 12. CDR3 nucleotide sequence: TGTGCCAGCAGCTTAGGCCGTGGAACGACAGGGTTACAGTTCTTC. This translates into CASSLGRGTTGLQFF. Full variable domain (outside the CDR3, taken from reference TRBV13 and TRBJ2-1): AAGVIQSPRHLIKEKRETATLKCYPIPRHDTVYWYQQGPGQDPQFLISFYEKMQSDKGSIPDRFSAQQFSDYHSELNMSSLELGDSALYFCASSLGRGTTGLQFFGPGTRLTVL.

This chain joins TRBV9 and TRBJ2-1, with TRBD2 identical over 14 bases. The V gene's germline CDR1 is SGDLS and CDR2 YYNGEE. The CDR3 spans 17 residues. Trimming cost V 2 bases and J 4 bases; bases outside gene matches: 5. As DNA, the CDR3 is TGTGCCAGCAGCGTCGGGACTAGCGGGAGTTGGTACAATGAGCAGTTCTTC. Its protein is CASSVGTSGSWYNEQFF.

This chain joins TRBV23-1 and TRBJ1-3; the D is unclear. TRBV23-1 is recorded as an ORF, its role being uncertain. Deletions cut 4 bases from V and 0 bases from J, with 10 bases between. This CDR3 has 15 residues. The CDR3 region has the DNA TGCGCCAGCAGTCGGTCGAGACACTCTGGAAACACCATATATTTT. Its translation: CASSRSRHSGNTIYF.

V usage is TRBV12-5 and J usage is TRBJ2-3; 11 bases line up with TRBD2. This CDR3 spans 16 amino acids. CDR1 and CDR2 from the germline V gene are LGHNT and FRNRAP. The V segment lost 5 bases and the J segment 2 bases; nucleotides outside the gene matches: 6. The CDR3 DNA reads TGTGCTAGTGGTAACCCTAGCGGGGGGCCCACAGATACGCAGTATTTT. Residues: CASGNPSGGPTDTQYF.

V usage is TRBV7-9 and J usage is TRBJ2-1; tentatively, D is TRBD2 (6 bases). The CDR3 totals 15 residues. The germline V gene encodes CDR1 SEHNR and CDR2 FQNEAQ (reference sequence). Deletions cut 5 bases from V and 1 base from J, with 12 bases between. DNA of the CDR3: TGTGCCAGCAGCGGCCGGGACTCGTCCTACAATGAGCAGTTCTTC. It translates to CASSGRDSSYNEQFF.

This chain joins TRBV18 and TRBJ1-4; D perhaps matches TRBD1 (6 bases). The CDR3 length is 15 residues. Germline lookup yields CDR1 KGHSH and CDR2 LQKENI. The V gene lost 3 bases and the J gene lost 8 bases, with 16 bases spanning the gap. The CDR3 coding sequence is TGTGCCAGCTCACCCATTCTGGGGGCCTCGGAAAAACTGTTTTTT. This encodes CASSPILGASEKLFF.

This chain connects TRBV27 to TRBJ1-4; D gene unclear. Germline V lookup: CDR1 MNHEY, CDR2 SMNVEV (reference sequence). This CDR3 region has 13 residues. V lost 6 bases and J lost 5, with 10 bases in between. The CDR3 coding sequence is TGTGCCAGCAGACCGACCGAGAATGAAAAACTGTTTTTT. Its translation is CASRPTENEKLFF.